The T cell receptor (beta chain) under discussion was sequenced for a study of blood T cell repertoires in COVID-19. In the study overall: COVID-19 samples, acute and convalescent, were from the United States, Italy and Spain.

Per the study methods: Reference gene primers were amplified, and this amplification served to estimate nucleated cell counts. Some clones are missing from TCRdb's copy, which holds only in-frame ones; the method was immunoSEQ multiplex PCR. V and J calls plus clone size are reproduced from that table; the DNA served to infer D and trimming. The sample consists of about 170,000 clones, about 86% of them appearing once. V shed 4 bases and J 3 bases; nucleotides not matched to a gene: 12. The germline V gene encodes CDR1 SNHLY and CDR2 FYNNEI. This CDR3 contains 17 residues. Source material: peripheral blood. The J gene is TRBJ2-3, the V gene TRBV2; the match to TRBD1 covers 8 bases. The TCR sequence derives from a man younger than 30 with active or convalescent COVID-19. The DNA for the CDR3 is TGTGCCAGCAGTGTACCAGTGAGGACAGGGTTAACAGATACGCAGTATTTT. Translated: CASSVPVRTGLTDTQYF.